The 14 T cell receptor beta chains listed next were all sequenced from one sample in a study of cytomegalovirus exposure and HLA in healthy donors. Both 60 Vbeta primers and 13 Jbeta primers went into the PCR. Only in-frame clones appear in the TCRdb table, and some are missing; sequencing was by immunoSEQ multiplex PCR. Of around 97,000 clones in the sample, around 72% are singletons; the top ten hold under 4.5%. Sequenced material: PBMCs. These receptors originate from a man aged 35 to 55 in good health and CMV-seronegative.

CDR3 in DNA: TGTGCCAGCAGTTTCCGGCCAGGGAGGGCGGAGACCCAGTACTTC. As protein: CASSFRPGRAETQYF. The V and J genes are TRBV27 and TRBJ2-5; 7 bases match TRBD2. V lost 3 bases and J lost 5; bases outside the gene matches: 9. The CDR3 contains 15 residues. Per the germline V gene, CDR1 is MNHEY and CDR2 is SMNVEV (reference sequence).

The chain links TRBV5-1 to TRBJ2-1, with a possible D match to TRBD2 (6 bases). Germline V gene data show CDR1 as SGHRS and CDR2 as YFSETQ. The length of the CDR3 is 16 residues. The V end lost 4 bases, the J end lost 4 bases, and 18 bases lay between the germline ends. The CDR3 sequence is CASSLEGRNRYNEQFF. The DNA for the CDR3 is TGCGCCAGCAGCCTGGAGGGGCGGAACCGGTACAATGAGCAGTTCTTC.

The chain has TRBV15 and TRBJ2-7; D not certain. Trimming removed 2 bases at V and 2 bases at J, with 10 bases between. There are 14 residues in the CDR3. CDR1 is LNHNV, CDR2 YYDKDF, per germline (reference sequence). The CDR3 sequence is CATSRYPGTYEQYF. The CDR3 region has the DNA TGTGCCACCAGCAGATACCCAGGAACCTACGAGCAGTACTTC.

The chain couples TRBV18 to TRBJ1-2; 8 bases line up with TRBD1. V lost 0 bases, J lost 5 bases, and 8 bases stayed unmatched. The CDR3 loop spans 16 amino acids. Germline CDR1 reads KGHSH; CDR2 reads LQKENI. CDR3 sequence: CASSPPEQGVEYGYTF. The CDR3 DNA sequence: TGTGCCAGCTCACCACCGGAACAGGGGGTAGAATATGGCTACACCTTC.

This rearrangement joins TRBV6-5 to TRBJ2-6; D gene ambiguous. V was cut by 0 bases and J by 3 bases, with 6 bases left in between. CDR1 MNHEY and CDR2 SVGAGI come from the germline V gene. The CDR3 runs to 15 residues. CDR3 loop: CASSYSAHGANVLTF. The CDR3 coding sequence is TGTGCCAGCAGTTACTCGGCCCATGGGGCCAACGTCCTGACTTTC.

This clone was counted a single time. The chain has TRBV5-4 and TRBJ1-1; maybe TRBD1 (5 bases). The length of the CDR3 is 14 residues. V was trimmed by 4 bases and J by 4 bases, leaving 14 bases between them. The V gene's germline CDR1 is SGHNT and CDR2 YYREEE (reference sequence). CDR3 sequence: CASSVYGGGTEAFF. The DNA for the CDR3 is TGTGCCAGCAGCGTGTATGGGGGAGGCACTGAAGCTTTCTTT.

The V call is TRBV6-6, the J call TRBJ2-7, with 7 bases fitting TRBD1. The J segment lost 6 bases and the V segment lost 3 bases, leaving 8 bases of the junction unmatched. CDR3 length: 14 amino acids. Germline CDR1 reads MNHNY; CDR2 reads SVGAGI (reference sequence). This CDR3 is CASSYLLTGTEQYF. The DNA of the CDR3 is TGTGCCAGCAGTTATCTCTTGACAGGGACCGAGCAGTACTTC.

The V gene is TRBV9, the J gene TRBJ2-1; 12 nucleotides match TRBD2. Unmatched junction bases numbered 12, after V lost 5 bases and J lost 0 bases. This CDR3 has 19 amino acids. CDR1 and CDR2 (germline): SGDLS, YYNGEE. Here the CDR3 reads CASRGIGLAGGSSYNEQFF. For the CDR3, the DNA is TGTGCCAGCAGAGGGATTGGGCTAGCGGGGGGGAGCTCCTACAATGAGCAGTTCTTC.

The J gene is TRBJ1-2, the V gene TRBV10-3, with D possibly matching TRBD1 (5 bases). Trimming pared 7 bases from V and 4 bases from J, leaving 16 bases between. Germline CDR1 and CDR2: ENHRY and SYGVKD. CDR3 length: 14 amino acids. The CDR3 loop reads CAITEAREFYGYTF. The CDR3 bases are TGTGCCATCACCGAAGCCAGGGAATTCTATGGCTACACCTTC.

The chain combines TRBV6-5 with TRBJ1-2, with D possibly TRBD1 on 6 matching bases. The CDR3 extends over 12 amino acids. Germline lookup yields CDR1 MNHEY and CDR2 SVGAGI. Trimming left V 5 bases short and J 6 bases short, with 10 bases between. DNA of the CDR3: TGTGCCAGCAGTACAGGGTTGGATGGCTACACCTTC. Protein sequence: CASSTGLDGYTF.

The chain joins TRBV6-5 to TRBJ1-1; D unresolved. From germline, CDR1 is MNHEY and CDR2 SVGAGI. Trimming shortened V by 3 bases and J by 3 bases, and 8 bases separated the two germline ends. This CDR3 contains 13 residues. Here the CDR3 reads CASSYASYTEAFF. DNA for the CDR3: TGTGCCAGCAGTTATGCGAGTTACACTGAAGCTTTCTTT.

The CDR3 DNA reads as TGTGCCAGCGATAAGGAAGGGAGTGACACTGAAGCTTTCTTT. This sequence encodes CASDKEGSDTEAFF. The J gene is TRBJ1-1, the V gene TRBV2; D is ambiguous. The germline V gene has CDR1 SNHLY and CDR2 FYNNEI. The CDR3 consists of 14 residues. Trimming took off 8 bases at V and 3 bases at J, with 16 bases between the two ends. Looking up the rest from reference TRBV2 and TRBJ1-1 gives the full variable domain: EPEVTQTPSHQVTQMGQEVILRCVPISNHLYFYWYRQILGQKVEFLVSFYNNEISEKSEIFDDQFSVERPDGSNFTLKIRSTKLEDSAMYFCASDKEGSDTEAFFGQGTRLTVV.

The V and J genes are TRBV5-1 and TRBJ2-2; tentatively, D is TRBD1 (7 bases). CDR1 is SGHRS and CDR2 is YFSETQ in the germline V gene. The ends were cut back, 4 bases at V and 3 bases at J, with 10 bases in the middle. This CDR3 is built from 14 residues. This CDR3 reads CASSAGQYTGELFF. CDR3 nucleotides: TGCGCCAGCAGCGCGGGACAGTACACCGGGGAGCTGTTTTTT. Full variable domain (outside the CDR3, taken from reference TRBV5-1 and TRBJ2-2): KAGVTQTPRYLIKTRGQQVTLSCSPISGHRSVSWYQQTPGQGLQFLFEYFSETQRNKGNFPGRFSGRQFSNSRSEMNVSTLELGDSALYLCASSAGQYTGELFFGEGSRLTVL.

CDR3 region: CASSEAGGRVQQFF. The CDR3 DNA reads as TGTGCCAGCAGTGAAGCGGGGGGGCGGGTCCAGCAGTTCTTC. The chain links TRBV6-1 to TRBJ2-1, with D possibly being TRBD2 (7 bases). Germline assignment: CDR1 MNHNS and CDR2 SASEGT. CDR3 length equals 14 residues. The V end was cut by 0 bases, the J end by 11 bases, with 14 bases between.